This T cell receptor beta chain is drawn from a study of control samples from healthy donors and cancer patients. Produced via immunoSEQ multiplex PCR; TCRdb's table is partial and in-frame only. Of some 120,000 clones in the sample, approximately 90% were seen once. Germline CDR1 is SNHLY and CDR2 is FYNNEI. V shed 6 bases and J 4 bases; nucleotides not matched to a gene: 4. The CDR3 spans 14 residues. The specimen was blood. This rearrangement joins TRBV2 to TRBJ2-1; 9 bases are shared with TRBD1. The sequence came from a woman aged 18-29 years in good health. The CDR3 nucleotides are TGTGCCAGCAGCCGGGACAGGGAGTACAATGAGCAGTTCTTC. This sequence encodes CASSRDREYNEQFF.